This entry lists 5 T cell receptor beta chains sequenced from one sample in a study of CD8 T cells in Susac syndrome. The authors reverse transcribed roughly 0.5 to 1 ug RNA with random hexamers. TCRdb processed the immunoSEQ multiplex PCR reads anew with MiXCR; each CDR3 protein has one entry. The sample has about 120,000 distinct CDR3 sequences, about 95% seen once. Sequencing was carried out using CD8+ T cells from PBMCs. Receptors were obtained from a human donor with Susac syndrome.

The CDR3 is CASGLVSYEQYF. The CDR3 DNA reads as TGTGCTAGTGGTTTGGTGAGTTACGAGCAGTACTTC. The chain combines TRBV12-5 with TRBJ2-7, with D hard to call. This CDR3 contains 12 residues. CDR1 is LGHNT, CDR2 FRNRAP, per germline. The V gene lost 0 bases and the J gene lost 4 bases, with 4 bases spanning the gap. The complete variable domain, with remaining parts taken from reference TRBV12-5 and TRBJ2-7, reads DARVTQTPRHKVTEMGQEVTMRCQPILGHNTVFWYRQTMMQGLELLAYFRNRAPLDDSGMPKDRFSAEMPDATLATLKIQPSEPRDSAVYFCASGLVSYEQYFGPGTRLTVT.

The CDR3 spells CAWSFGLANYGYTF. The CDR3 DNA reads as TGTGCCTGGAGTTTCGGGCTCGCTAACTATGGCTACACCTTC. The rearrangement uses TRBV30 and TRBJ1-2, with unresolved D. CDR3 length: 14 residues. V was trimmed by 2 bases and J by 0 bases, leaving 10 bases between them. Germline assignment: CDR1 GTSNPN and CDR2 SVGIG (reference sequence). Full variable domain (outside the CDR3, taken from reference TRBV30 and TRBJ1-2): SQTIHQWPATLVQPVGSPLSLECTVEGTSNPNLYWYRQAAGRGLQLLFYSVGIGQISSEVPQNLSASRPQDRQFILSSKKLLLSDSGFYLCAWSFGLANYGYTFGSGTRLTVV.

This sequence joins TRBV5-8 and TRBJ2-7; no clear D. This CDR3 region has 14 residues. Trimming pared 0 bases from V and 5 bases from J, leaving 12 bases between. Germline V CDR1 and CDR2: SGHTS, YDEGEE. Written as DNA, the CDR3 is TGTGCCAGCAGCTTGGTGGTCAGGAATCACGAGCAGTACTTC. Translated: CASSLVVRNHEQYF.

The gene calls are TRBV27 and TRBJ1-4; D gene ambiguous. CDR1 and CDR2 (germline): MNHEY, SMNVEV (reference sequence). Deletions cut 5 bases from V and 5 bases from J, with 12 bases between. The CDR3 consists of 14 residues. CDR3 DNA sequence: TGTGCCAGCAGTGCCGCCGGTCTGAATGAAAAACTGTTTTTT. Its translation: CASSAAGLNEKLFF.

This chain connects TRBV29-1 to TRBJ1-1; D ambiguous. The CDR3 consists of 12 residues. The germline gives CDR1 SQVTM, CDR2 ANQGSEA. Deletions cut 4 bases from V and 7 bases from J, with 13 bases between. The chain's CDR3 is CSVASGEGEAFF. The CDR3 region has the DNA TGCAGCGTTGCCAGCGGGGAGGGTGAAGCTTTCTTT.